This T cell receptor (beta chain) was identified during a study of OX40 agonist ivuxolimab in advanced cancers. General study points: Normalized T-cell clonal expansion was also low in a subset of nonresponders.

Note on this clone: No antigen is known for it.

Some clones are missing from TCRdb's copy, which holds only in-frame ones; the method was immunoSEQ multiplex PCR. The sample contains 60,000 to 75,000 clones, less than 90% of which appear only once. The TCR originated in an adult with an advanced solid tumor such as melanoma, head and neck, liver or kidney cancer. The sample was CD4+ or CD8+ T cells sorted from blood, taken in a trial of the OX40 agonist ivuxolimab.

The CDR3 protein is CASSGLSNTGELFF. The DNA for the CDR3 is TGTGCCAGCAGCGGGCTCTCCAACACCGGGGAGCTGTTTTTT. The gene calls are TRBV9 and TRBJ2-2; D gene unclear. Trimming shortened V by 3 bases and J by 2 bases, and 8 bases separated the two germline ends. Germline CDR1 and CDR2: SGDLS and YYNGEE. This CDR3 comprises 14 residues. The full variable domain, its missing parts supplied by reference TRBV9 and TRBJ2-2, is DSGVTQTPKHLITATGQRVTLRCSPRSGDLSVYWYQQSLDQGLQFLIQYYNGEERAKGNILERFSAQQFPDLHSELNLSSLELGDSALYFCASSGLSNTGELFFGEGSRLTVL.